This T cell receptor (beta chain) was retrieved from a study of beta chain features in type 1 diabetes listed by TCRdb under 2018. With regard to the full study: Patients and healthy donors did not differ in mean age, gender distribution, total cell number or subset yield. Naive and central memory subsets were obtained from all 30 or so donors, but regulatory and stem cell-like memory subsets were isolated from only 8 patients and 8 healthy donors. The study compared the TCRB repertoires of sorted circulating CD4+ T cell subsets in recently diagnosed type 1 diabetes patients with those in matched healthy donors. Across all samples, 90 million to 130 million sorted cells were examined, and cell number per subset correlated strongly with RNA yield. The research as a whole found: At VDJ recombination sites, patients with type 1 diabetes made fewer insertions and deleted more nucleotides, a pattern implying thymic rearrangement abnormalities. Because cDNA was sequenced instead of genomic DNA, activated cells with high expression could be over-represented, although the groups did not differ in activation or CD3 levels. Type 1 diabetes patients showed a moderate but significant shortening of TCRB CDR3 length in all four CD4+ subsets. Because small numbers of individuals were included in the HLA sub-analyses, any influence of HLA type on TCRB rearrangement was left unresolved. PCR might favor shorter templates, but patient and control samples were amplified and corrected together, so any skew would affect both groups equally. Naive, central memory and regulatory TCRB repertoires appeared more similar among patients than among healthy donors.

The High Capacity cDNA Reverse Transcription Kit was used to reverse transcribe all of the isolated RNA, meaning that expressed TCRB transcripts were what got sequenced. Naive, central memory and regulatory T cell samples underwent deep immunoSEQ sequencing, averaging about 3.57 million total reads per sample. Sorted cells were lysed in RLT buffer and RNA was extracted with DNase-treated RNeasy Micro or Mini kits, depending on cell number. To prevent cross-contamination, each cell subset was processed individually, whereas patient and healthy donor samples were processed jointly. The immunoSEQ multiplex PCR was used to amplify TCRB sequences from cDNA, generating 87-bp fragments that spanned the CDR3 region. Sequencing of the amplicons was done on the Illumina HiSeq platform. In the authors' own workflow: Synthetic template baselines were used to correct PCR bias computationally, reads within Hamming distance 2 were collapsed, and singletons that could not be merged were discarded. Reads were aligned against IMGT to assign V, D and J genes, CDR3 length and insertions or deletions at six rearrangement sites. Within each subset, clonotype counts were normalized to sorted cell number, after which true diversity and Gini coefficients were computed with the tcR R package. Repertoire sharing was quantified using the overlap coefficient calculated on TCRB nucleotide sequences. In TCRdb, the immuneACCESS table is reduced to in-frame sequences with V and J assigned. These tables do not hold every clone; where another copy was compared, an unresolved V gene accounts for under half, and the others remain unexplained. D and trimming were read from the DNA, whereas the V and J calls and clone size are those reported in that table. Here the sample has 130,000 to 150,000 clones; about 44% occur a single time. The ten largest clones represent over 0.4% of the sample.

Comment on this clone: Its specific antigen is unknown. The input lacks base qualities; no much larger clone sits a single base away.

The germline V gene gives CDR1 as LGHNT and CDR2 as FRNRAP. Spanning cysteine to phenylalanine, the CDR3 consists of 16 amino acids. Here the CDR3 DNA is all that survives: 48 bases in frame from base 1. V trim: 0 bases; J trim: 0 bases; unmatched bases: 1. From each donor, a single peripheral blood sample of about 100 mL on average was drawn into heparinised tubes. A BD FACSAria II and a panel including CD45RO, CCR7, CD25, CD127, CD95 and CD27 were used to sort naive, central memory, regulatory and stem cell-like memory CD4+ T cells. Purity was above 95% for every sorted population. Right away, PBMCs were isolated by Lymphoprep density gradient centrifugation and were stained directly, with no culture step. So that batch effects would be minimized, each experiment stained and sorted samples in pairs, pairing one healthy donor with one patient.

The V and J genes are TRBV12-5 and TRBJ2-1, and 8 junctional nucleotides match TRBD2. The receptor was isolated from a man aged 18 to 35 in good health. The sample taken for sequencing was Tregs from blood. The meaning of the sample's cell subset or site label: regulatory CD4+ T cells. The nucleotides read TGTGCTAGTGGTTTGGTTACTAGCGGCTCCTACAATGAGCAGTTCTTC. Its coded protein is CASGLVTSGSYNEQFF.